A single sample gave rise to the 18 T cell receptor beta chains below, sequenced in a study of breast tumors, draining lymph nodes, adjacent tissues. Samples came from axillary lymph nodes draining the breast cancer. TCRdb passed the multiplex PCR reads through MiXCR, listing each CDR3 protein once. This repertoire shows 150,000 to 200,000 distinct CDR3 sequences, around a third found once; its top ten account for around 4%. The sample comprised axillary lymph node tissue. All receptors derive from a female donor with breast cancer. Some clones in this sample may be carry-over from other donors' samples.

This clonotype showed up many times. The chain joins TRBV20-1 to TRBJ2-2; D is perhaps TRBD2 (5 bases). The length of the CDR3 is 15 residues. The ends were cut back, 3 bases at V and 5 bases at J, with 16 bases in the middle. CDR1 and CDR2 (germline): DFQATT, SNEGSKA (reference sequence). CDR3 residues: CSASRLLRGTGELFF. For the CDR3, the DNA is TGCAGTGCTAGTCGGCTCCTTCGAGGGACCGGGGAGCTGTTTTTT.

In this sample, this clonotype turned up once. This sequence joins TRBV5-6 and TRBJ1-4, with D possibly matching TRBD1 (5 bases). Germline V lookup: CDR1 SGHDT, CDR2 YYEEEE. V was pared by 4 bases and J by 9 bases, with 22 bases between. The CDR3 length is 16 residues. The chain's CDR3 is CASSNTRRDGGKKLFF. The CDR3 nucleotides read TGTGCCAGCAGCAACACCCGCCGGGACGGCGGGAAAAAACTGTTTTTT.

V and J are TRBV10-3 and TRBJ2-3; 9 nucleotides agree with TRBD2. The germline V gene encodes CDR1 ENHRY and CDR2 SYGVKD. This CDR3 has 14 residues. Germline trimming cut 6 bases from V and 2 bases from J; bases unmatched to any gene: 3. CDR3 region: CAISRTSDTDTQYF. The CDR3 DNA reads TGTGCCATCAGCCGGACTAGCGACACAGATACGCAGTATTTT.

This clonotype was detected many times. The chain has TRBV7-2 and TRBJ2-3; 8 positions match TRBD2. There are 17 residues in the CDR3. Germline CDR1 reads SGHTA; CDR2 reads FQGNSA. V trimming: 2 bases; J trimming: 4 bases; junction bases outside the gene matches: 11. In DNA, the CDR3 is TGTGCCAGCAGCTTACGGTCCGGTAGCGGGACGGCAGATACGCAGTATTTT. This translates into CASSLRSGSGTADTQYF. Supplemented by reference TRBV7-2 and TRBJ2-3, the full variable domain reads GAGVSQSPSNKVTEKGKDVELRCDPISGHTALYWYRQSLGQGLEFLIYFQGNSAPDKSGLPSDRFSAERTGGSVSTLTIQRTQQEDSAVYLCASSLRSGSGTADTQYFGPGTRLTVL.

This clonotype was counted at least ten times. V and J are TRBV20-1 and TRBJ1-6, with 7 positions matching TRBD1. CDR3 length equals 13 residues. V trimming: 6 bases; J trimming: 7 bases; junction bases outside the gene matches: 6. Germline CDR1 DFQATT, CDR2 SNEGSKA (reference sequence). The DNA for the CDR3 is TGCAGTGCGATCGGGACAGCGAATTCACCCCTCCACTTT. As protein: CSAIGTANSPLHF.

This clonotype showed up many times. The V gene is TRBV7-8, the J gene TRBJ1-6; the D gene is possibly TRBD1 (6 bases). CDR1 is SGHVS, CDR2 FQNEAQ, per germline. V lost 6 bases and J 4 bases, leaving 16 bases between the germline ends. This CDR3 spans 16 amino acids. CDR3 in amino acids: CASSFGRTAYNSPLHF. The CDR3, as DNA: TGTGCCAGCAGTTTCGGGAGGACAGCTTATAATTCACCCCTCCACTTT. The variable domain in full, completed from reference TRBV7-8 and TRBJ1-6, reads GAGVSQSPRYKVAKRGQDVALRCDPISGHVSLFWYQQALGQGPEFLTYFQNEAQLDKSGLPSDRFFAERPEGSVSTLKIQRTQQEDSAVYLCASSFGRTAYNSPLHFGNGTRLTVT.

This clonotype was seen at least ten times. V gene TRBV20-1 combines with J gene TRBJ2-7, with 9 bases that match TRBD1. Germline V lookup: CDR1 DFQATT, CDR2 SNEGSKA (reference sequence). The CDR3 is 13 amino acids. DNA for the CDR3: TGCAGAGTCCCGGGACAGGGACTCTACGAGCAGTACTTC. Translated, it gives CRVPGQGLYEQYF.

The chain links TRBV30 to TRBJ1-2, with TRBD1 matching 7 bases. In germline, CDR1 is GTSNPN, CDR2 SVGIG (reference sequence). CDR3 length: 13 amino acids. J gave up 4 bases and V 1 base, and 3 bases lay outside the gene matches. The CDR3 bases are TGTGCCTGGAGTGGGGGGACAGTCTATGGCTACACCTTC. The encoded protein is CAWSGGTVYGYTF.

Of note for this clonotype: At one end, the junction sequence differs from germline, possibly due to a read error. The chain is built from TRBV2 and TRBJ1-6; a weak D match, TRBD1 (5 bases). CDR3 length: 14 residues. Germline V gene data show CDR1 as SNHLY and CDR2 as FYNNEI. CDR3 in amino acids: CVSTPPVRGSPLHF. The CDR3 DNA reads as TGTGTCAGCACCCCCCCTGTTAGGGGTTCACCCCTCCACTTT.

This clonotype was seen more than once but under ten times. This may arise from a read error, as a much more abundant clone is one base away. CDR3 DNA sequence: TGCAGTGCTAGAGATAAGGAGGGACAGGCTCTCCACGAGCAGTACTTC. Its translation is CSARDKEGQALHEQYF. The V call is TRBV20-1, the J call TRBJ2-7; 8 nucleotides match TRBD1. CDR3 length: 16 residues. Germline CDR1 DFQATT, CDR2 SNEGSKA (reference sequence). V was clipped by 0 bases and J by 5 bases; unmatched bases: 12.

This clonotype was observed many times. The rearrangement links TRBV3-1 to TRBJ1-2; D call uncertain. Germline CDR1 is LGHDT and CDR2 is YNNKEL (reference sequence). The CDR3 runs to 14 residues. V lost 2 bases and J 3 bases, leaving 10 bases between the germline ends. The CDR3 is CASSQRKAYYGYTF. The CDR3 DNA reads TGTGCCAGCAGCCAAAGAAAGGCATACTATGGCTACACCTTC.

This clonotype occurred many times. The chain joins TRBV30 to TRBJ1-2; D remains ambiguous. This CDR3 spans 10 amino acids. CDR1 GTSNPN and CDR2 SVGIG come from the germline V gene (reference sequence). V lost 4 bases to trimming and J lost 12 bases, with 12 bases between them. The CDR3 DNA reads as TGTGCCTGGAAGGACCGCCGGGACACCTTC. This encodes CAWKDRRDTF.

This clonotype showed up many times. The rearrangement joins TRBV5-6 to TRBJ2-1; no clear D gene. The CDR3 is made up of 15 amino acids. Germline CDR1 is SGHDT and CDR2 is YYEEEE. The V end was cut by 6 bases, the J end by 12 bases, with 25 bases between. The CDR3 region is CASTNQPNTMTGQFF. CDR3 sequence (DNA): TGTGCCAGCACGAACCAGCCGAATACAATGACTGGGCAGTTCTTC.

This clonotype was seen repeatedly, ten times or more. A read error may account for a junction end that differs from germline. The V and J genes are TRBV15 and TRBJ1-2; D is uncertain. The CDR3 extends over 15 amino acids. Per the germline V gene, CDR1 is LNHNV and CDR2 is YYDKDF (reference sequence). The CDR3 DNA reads TGTGCCACCAGCAGAGGGGGTATCTCTAACTATGGCTACATCTTC. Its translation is CATSRGGISNYGYIF.

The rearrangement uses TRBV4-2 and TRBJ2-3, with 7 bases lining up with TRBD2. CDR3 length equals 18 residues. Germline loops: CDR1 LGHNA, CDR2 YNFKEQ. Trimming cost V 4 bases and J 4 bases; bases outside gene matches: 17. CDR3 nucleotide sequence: TGTGCCAGCAGCCGAGATTTGTTGGGGGGAGGGCTGGCAGATACGCAGTATTTT. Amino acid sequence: CASSRDLLGGGLADTQYF.

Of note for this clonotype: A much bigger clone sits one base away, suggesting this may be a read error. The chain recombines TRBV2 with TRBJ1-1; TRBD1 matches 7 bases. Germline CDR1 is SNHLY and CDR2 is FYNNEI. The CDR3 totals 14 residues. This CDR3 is CASSVHRGGTETFF. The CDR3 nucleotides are TGTGCCAGCAGTGTTCACAGGGGCGGCACTGAAACTTTCTTT. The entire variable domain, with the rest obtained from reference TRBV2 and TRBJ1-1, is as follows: EPEVTQTPSHQVTQMGQEVILRCVPISNHLYFYWYRQILGQKVEFLVSFYNNEISEKSEIFDDQFSVERPDGSNFTLKIRSTKLEDSAMYFCASSVHRGGTETFFGQGTRLTVV.

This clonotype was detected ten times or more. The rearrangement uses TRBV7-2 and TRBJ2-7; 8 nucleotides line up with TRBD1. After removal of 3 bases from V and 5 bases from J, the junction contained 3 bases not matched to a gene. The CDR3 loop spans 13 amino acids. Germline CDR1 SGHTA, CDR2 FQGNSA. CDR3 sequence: CASSLTGAHEQYF. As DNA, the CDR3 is TGTGCCAGCAGCTTGACAGGGGCCCACGAGCAGTACTTC.

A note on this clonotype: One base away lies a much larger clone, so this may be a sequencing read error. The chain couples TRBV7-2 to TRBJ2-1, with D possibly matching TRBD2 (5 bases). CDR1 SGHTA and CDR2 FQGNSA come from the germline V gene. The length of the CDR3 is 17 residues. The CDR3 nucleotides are TGTGCCAGCAGCTTCTCCCTTCGTGAGGACTCAAACAATCAGCAGTTCTTC. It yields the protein CASSFSLREDSNNQQFF. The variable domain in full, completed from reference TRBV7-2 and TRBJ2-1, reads GAGVSQSPSNKVTEKGKDVELRCDPISGHTALYWYRQSLGQGLEFLIYFQGNSAPDKSGLPSDRFSAERTGGSVSTLTIQRTQQEDSAVYLCASSFSLREDSNNQQFFGPGTRLTVL.